The T cell receptor (beta chain) under discussion was sequenced for a study of T-cell memory formation after mild COVID-19 (dated by TCRdb to about 2021). Looking at the study overall: TCR sequence clusters from the two donors were found to be largely donor specific. Two young, previously healthy adult volunteers, one female and one male, were included in the cohort. T-cell clones expanding and contracting after mild COVID-19 in a couple of donors were tracked by longitudinal TCRalpha and TCRbeta repertoire sequencing. Study-wide conclusions, independent of this receptor: The study covered only a couple of mild cases, and larger cohorts including severe cases with pre-infection samples were considered necessary. Contracting CD4+ clones appeared mostly in the CM and EM memory subsets, whereas CD8+ clones were enriched in EMRA. SARS-CoV-2 specificity was not confirmed for the second-wave clones peaking on day 37. Some responding clones were detected in pre-infection memory, suggesting pre-existing cross-reactive memory T cells joined the SARS-CoV-2 response. Clones contracting from day 15 to 85 had balanced CD4/CD8 phenotypes, while a second wave expanding from day 15 to 37 was biased towards CD4+.

The CDR3 runs 15 residues from the cysteine to the phenylalanine. The only DNA kept is the CDR3, 45 bases in frame from the first base. V is clipped by 2 bases and J by 5 bases, and the sequence between their germline boundaries is 12 bases long. As encoded in the germline V gene, CDR1 is SNHLY while CDR2 is FYNNEI. As to this clonotype: The antigen it binds to is not known. Within one base of it there is no much larger clone, and no base qualities were kept.

Ficoll-Paque density gradient centrifugation was used to isolate PBMCs. These reads were obtained on an Illumina NovaSeq 6000. TCRalpha and TCRbeta cDNA libraries were built by 5'RACE with constant-segment primers, adding sample barcodes and unique molecular identifiers. RNA was extracted from every sample with Trizol reagent. Libraries were amplified in two PCR steps, with a second sample barcode and Illumina TruSeq adapters added in the second step. Sequencing of the libraries was done on an Illumina NovaSeq, producing 2 x 150 bp paired-end reads. In the paper's pipeline: With migec v1.2.7, reads were demultiplexed and then collapsed into UMI-guided consensus sequences. With mixcr v2.1.11, UMI consensuses were aligned to TRA and TRB V and J templates and assembled into clonotypes. Clonotypes were classified as expanded or contracted when called significant by both edgeR and NoisET, with noise models trained on biological replicates. For edgeR calls, the cutoffs were a false discovery rate-adjusted p below 0.01 and a log2 fold-change threshold of 1. As an exploratory analysis of dynamics, max-normalized trajectories of the 1000 most abundant clonotypes were examined with PCA combined with hierarchical clustering. Separately sequenced CD4+ and CD8+ repertoires were used to assign a CD4 or CD8 phenotype to each responding clone. Clones were called with MiXCR by TCRdb after fastp trimmed the public reads at Q25, and only in-frame beta chains were retained. Each CDR3 protein gets just one entry, which takes the most common genes and DNA from the rows behind it. None of the V and J calls come from the authors' own analysis; TCRdb made them. Counted in this sample were hundreds of thousands of distinct CDR3 sequences; approximately 27% of them appeared once. Approximately 15% of the sample comes from the top ten.

The sequence joins TRBV2 to TRBJ1-4; tentative D gene TRBD1, with 5 bases matching. Material for sequencing was PBMCs or a T cell subset sorted from them (not recorded which). The receptor comes from an adult woman who had mild COVID-19 (a few samples of this study predate the infection). The sample titles of this study are shuffled in the database, so cell type and time point are left out; the donor was told from shared clones. The CDR3 region has the sequence CASSELGTGNEKLFF. The DNA reads TGTGCCAGCAGTGAATTGGGGACGGGCAATGAAAAACTGTTTTTT.